A single sample gave rise to the 4 T cell receptor beta chains below, sequenced in a study of T-cell memory formation after mild COVID-19. In TCRdb, the 5' RACE reads were re-called with MiXCR into one record per CDR3 protein. The sample consists of fewer than 500,000 distinct CDR3 sequences, 20% to 25% of them appearing once. The sample taken for sequencing was PBMCs or a T cell subset sorted from them (not recorded which). Source of these receptors: an adult woman who had mild COVID-19 (a few samples of this study predate the infection). Cell type and time point are not known.

This chain joins TRBV11-3 and TRBJ2-7; 7 bases agree with TRBD2. The germline V gene has CDR1 SGHNT and CDR2 YENEEA. The CDR3 totals 18 residues. Trimming at V came to 5 bases and at J to 5 bases, leaving 21 bases not matched to a gene. As DNA, the CDR3 is TGTGCCAGCAGCAAAGTCGGGGGAGGGCTCTCCGTTAGGAACGAGCAGTACTTC. Its protein product is CASSKVGGGLSVRNEQYF.

This clonotype was detected a few times. This chain joins TRBV20-1 and TRBJ2-2; D not resolved. The V gene lost 0 bases and the J gene lost 7 bases, with 15 bases spanning the gap. This CDR3 has 15 residues. Germline-derived CDR1 and CDR2 are DFQATT and SNEGSKA (reference sequence). The CDR3 DNA reads TGCAGTGCTAGAGACTCCACTAACCACCGCGGGGAGCTGTTTTTT. It translates to CSARDSTNHRGELFF.

CDR3 nucleotides: TGTGCCAGCAGTTCCATTCGTGGGGCGGCCGGGGAGCTGTTTTTT. Protein product: CASSSIRGAAGELFF. The J gene is TRBJ2-2, the V gene TRBV2; D might be TRBD1 (5 bases). V was cut by 5 bases and J by 6 bases, with 16 bases left in between. The CDR3 contains 15 residues. Germline CDR1 SNHLY, CDR2 FYNNEI.

Only a few counts were recorded for this clonotype. The chain links TRBV7-6 to TRBJ2-3; D uncertain. The V and J ends lost 2 bases and 6 bases respectively, with 12 bases between them. The V gene's germline CDR1 is SGHVS and CDR2 FNYEAQ. The CDR3 length is 14 residues. The CDR3 bases are TGTGCCAGCAGCTTAATCAGCCCCGGGGATACGCAGTATTTT. As protein: CASSLISPGDTQYF.